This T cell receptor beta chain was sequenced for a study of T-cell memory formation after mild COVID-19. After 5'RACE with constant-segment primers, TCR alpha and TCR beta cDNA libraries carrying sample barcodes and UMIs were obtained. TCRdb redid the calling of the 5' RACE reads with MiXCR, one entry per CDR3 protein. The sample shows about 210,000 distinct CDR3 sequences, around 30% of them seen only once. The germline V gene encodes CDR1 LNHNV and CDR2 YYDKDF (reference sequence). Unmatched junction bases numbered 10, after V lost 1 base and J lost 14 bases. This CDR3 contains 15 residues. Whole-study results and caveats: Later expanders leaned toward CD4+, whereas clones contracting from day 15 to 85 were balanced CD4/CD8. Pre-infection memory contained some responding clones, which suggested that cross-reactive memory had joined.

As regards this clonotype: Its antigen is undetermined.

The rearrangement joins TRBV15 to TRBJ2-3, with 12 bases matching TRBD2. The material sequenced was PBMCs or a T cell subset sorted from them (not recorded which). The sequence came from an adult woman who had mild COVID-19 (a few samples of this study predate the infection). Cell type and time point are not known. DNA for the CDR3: TGTGCCACCAGCAGAGGACCTCTACTAGCGGGGGGAAGGTATTTT. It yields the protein CATSRGPLLAGGRYF.